This entry lists 10 T cell receptor beta chains sequenced from one sample in a study of Graves' ophthalmopathy and Graves' hyperthyroidism (dated by TCRdb to 2016 to 2019). Sequencing took place on an Illumina HiSeq 2000. For repertoire sequencing, the TCR beta CDR3 regions were amplified from RNA transcripts. The first round was an RT-PCR using HTBI primers with the Qiagen OneStep RT-PCR kit, and this first round was followed by a second-round multiplex PCR, then size selection and purification. TCRdb reprocessing: public reads trimmed at Q25 with fastp, clones called with MiXCR, in-frame beta chains kept. Duplicate CDR3 protein sequences are folded into a single record with the most common DNA and genes. This sample gives about 39,000 distinct CDR3 sequences in total; roughly 50% of them show up just once. About a quarter of the sample belongs to the ten largest clones. Sequenced input: peripheral blood. The receptors stem from an adult woman with stable Graves' hyperthyroidism.

Only one count was recorded for this clonotype. The CDR3 coding sequence is TGCACCGGCAGCTCGGGACAGGGGGCCTACGAGCAGTACTTC. Encoded protein: CTGSSGQGAYEQYF. This sequence joins TRBV5-1 and TRBJ2-7, with 11 bases identical to TRBD1. The CDR3 is made up of 14 amino acids. CDR1 SGHRS and CDR2 YFSETQ come from the germline V gene.

This chain links TRBV2 with TRBJ1-5; tentatively, D is TRBD1 (5 bases). V gave up 7 bases and J gave up 2 bases, with 15 bases separating them. This CDR3 spans 15 amino acids. Per germline, CDR1 SNHLY and CDR2 FYNNEI. The CDR3 DNA is TGTGCCAGCACCCCGCAGGGATCGGGCAATCAGCCCCAGCATTTT. As protein: CASTPQGSGNQPQHF.

This chain links TRBV7-9 with TRBJ1-1; 7 nucleotides line up with TRBD1. Germline V CDR1 and CDR2: SEHNR, FQNEAQ (reference sequence). This CDR3 spans 15 amino acids. Unmatched junction bases numbered 4, after V lost 3 bases and J lost 0 bases. CDR3 sequence: CASSFGGQLNTEAFF. CDR3 nucleotides: TGTGCCAGCAGCTTCGGGGGACAGCTGAACACTGAAGCTTTCTTT. The whole variable domain, filled in from reference TRBV7-9 and TRBJ1-1, reads DTGVSQNPRHKITKRGQNVTFRCDPISEHNRLYWYRQTLGQGPEFLTYFQNEAQLEKSRLLSDRFSAERPKGSFSTLEIQRTEQGDSAMYLCASSFGGQLNTEAFFGQGTRLTVV.

Many counts were recorded for this clonotype. DNA for the CDR3: TGTGCCTGGAGCGGACAGGGTGGGGAGACCCAGTACTTC. Translation: CAWSGQGGETQYF. The rearrangement uses TRBV30 and TRBJ2-5, with 8 bases that match TRBD1. Germline trimming cut 3 bases from V and 5 bases from J; bases unmatched to any gene: 5. This CDR3 contains 13 residues. Germline values: CDR1 GTSNPN, CDR2 SVGIG (reference sequence). Full variable domain (rest looked up from reference TRBV30 and TRBJ2-5): SQTIHQWPATLVQPVGSPLSLECTVEGTSNPNLYWYRQAAGRGLQLLFYSVGIGQISSEVPQNLSASRPQDRQFILSSKKLLLSDSGFYLCAWSGQGGETQYFGPGTRLLVL.

This sequence joins TRBV24-1 and TRBJ1-6; the match to TRBD1 covers 8 bases. The CDR3 runs 15 residues. In germline, CDR1 is KGHDR, CDR2 SFDVKD. The trim removed 2 bases at V and 7 bases at J, leaving 3 bases unmatched. Written as DNA, the CDR3 is TGTGCCACCAGTGATTCGGACAGGGTGAATTCACCCCTCCACTTT. Translation gives CATSDSDRVNSPLHF.

In this sample, this clonotype turned up many times. The chain is built from TRBV10-3 and TRBJ2-3, with TRBD2 matching over 10 bases. The CDR3 totals 16 residues. Germline CDR1 and CDR2: ENHRY and SYGVKD. The V and J ends lost 0 bases and 6 bases, in that order; junction bases with no gene match: 6. CDR3 protein: CAISESTSGPRDTQYF. The CDR3 DNA sequence: TGTGCCATCAGTGAGTCGACTAGCGGGCCCCGGGATACGCAGTATTTT.

At least ten counts were recorded for this clonotype. The V and J genes are TRBV6-5 and TRBJ2-2; TRBD2 agrees at 7 bases. J gave up 12 bases and V 7 bases, and 11 bases lay outside the gene matches. This CDR3 spans 13 amino acids. Germline V gene lookup returns CDR1 MNHEY and CDR2 SVGAGI. CDR3 nucleotides: TGTGCCAGCACCCTTACCCGGGGAGGGAAGCTGTTTTTT. As protein: CASTLTRGGKLFF.

The chain is built from TRBV29-1 and TRBJ2-3, with 7 bases that match TRBD2. Germline CDR1 SQVTM, CDR2 ANQGSEA. This CDR3 contains 13 residues. CDR3 coding DNA: TGCAGTGAGACGGGACTACGCACAGATACGCAGTATTTT. Protein: CSETGLRTDTQYF.

The CDR3 sequence: CASSRLPGLNQPQHF. CDR3 DNA sequence: TGTGCCAGCAGCAGGCTTCCGGGACTCAATCAGCCCCAGCATTTT. The chain combines TRBV7-2 with TRBJ1-5, with D maybe TRBD1 (5 bases). Germline V gene data show CDR1 as SGHTA and CDR2 as FQGNSA. This CDR3 is 15 amino acids long. Trimming removed 5 bases from V and 3 bases from J, with 14 bases in between.

This clonotype was seen at least ten times. The chain is built from TRBV30 and TRBJ1-2; no clear D gene. This CDR3 contains 12 residues. Germline values: CDR1 GTSNPN, CDR2 SVGIG (reference sequence). V was pared by 1 base and J by 2 bases, with 5 bases between. CDR3 loop: CAWSGGNYGYTF. DNA of the CDR3: TGTGCCTGGAGTGGGGGAAACTATGGCTACACCTTC.